These 13 T cell receptor beta chains share one sample of origin, sequenced in a study of blood T cells in healthy people across ages. It was with a sample-barcoded 5' primer and a J-beta primer mix that a second PCR of about 6 to 12 cycles was run. Via MiXCR, TCRdb re-called the 5' RACE reads, giving one row per CDR3 protein. The sample consists of about 1.4 million distinct CDR3 sequences, approximately 63% of them appearing once. The sample consisted of blood. The receptors derive from a man younger than 35 in good health.

V usage is TRBV12-3 or TRBV12-4 and J usage is TRBJ1-2; no clear D gene. The CDR3 is 13 amino acids. V dropped 6 bases and J dropped 0 bases, with 8 bases sitting between them. The CDR3 DNA sequence: TGTGCCAGCAGGGGGAATTCTAACTATGGCTACACCTTC. As protein: CASRGNSNYGYTF.

In this sample, this clonotype turned up a few times. The chain joins TRBV27 to TRBJ2-7; TRBD1 might be the D (6 bases). The germline V and J ends were trimmed by 7 bases and 5 bases, with 24 bases remaining between them. The CDR3 is 16 amino acids. Looked up from germline, CDR1 is MNHEY and CDR2 is SMNVEV (reference sequence). The CDR3 loop is CASIPSRGHGLHEQYF. CDR3 coding DNA: TGTGCCAGCATACCCTCGAGGGGACACGGTCTCCACGAGCAGTACTTC.

J is TRBJ2-1 and V is TRBV7-2; D is unclear. In germline, CDR1 is SGHTA, CDR2 FQGNSA. The CDR3 runs to 13 residues. V lost 2 bases and J lost 3, with 5 bases in between. The CDR3, as DNA: TGTGCCAGCAGCTTATATGACTACAATGAGCAGTTCTTC. This sequence encodes CASSLYDYNEQFF.

The chain employs TRBV6-1 and TRBJ2-5; 8 bases map to TRBD2. This CDR3 region has 17 residues. The V and J ends lost 7 bases and 5 bases, in that order; junction bases with no gene match: 18. Germline values: CDR1 MNHNS, CDR2 SASEGT. The CDR3 sequence: CASKRAIIGGADETQYF. The CDR3 coding sequence is TGTGCCAGCAAGCGGGCAATAATCGGGGGGGCCGATGAGACCCAGTACTTC.

The genes are TRBV4-1 and TRBJ2-5; 9 bases are shared with TRBD2. V shed 3 bases, J shed 7 bases, and the junction held 9 bases outside the gene matches. This CDR3 is built from 15 residues. Looked up from germline, CDR1 is MGHRA and CDR2 is YSYEKL. The CDR3 DNA sequence: TGCGCCAGCAGCCACGAGACTAGCGGCGTGGGGACCCAGTACTTC. This gives the protein CASSHETSGVGTQYF.

The table lists this clonotype with a few counts. The chain links TRBV18 to TRBJ2-1; the match to TRBD2 covers 7 bases. In germline, CDR1 is KGHSH, CDR2 LQKENI. Trimming cost V 0 bases and J 7 bases; bases outside gene matches: 6. The length of the CDR3 is 15 residues. The CDR3 DNA follows: TGTGCCAGCTCACCACCGGGAGGGCCGTGGAATGAGCAGTTCTTC. It translates to CASSPPGGPWNEQFF.

This chain joins TRBV4-2 and TRBJ2-1, with 11 positions matching TRBD2. The J call may be mistaken, given a closer DNA end match to TRBJ2-7. The CDR3 is made up of 19 amino acids. The germline V gene encodes CDR1 LGHNA and CDR2 YNFKEQ. CDR3 region: CASSQDIGLAGGTDYEQYF. CDR3 coding DNA: TGTGCCAGCAGCCAAGACATAGGGCTAGCGGGGGGCACAGACTACGAGCAGTACTTC.

The chain combines TRBV15 with TRBJ1-1; TRBD1 might be the D (5 bases). CDR3 size: 12 residues. Germline V CDR1 and CDR2: LNHNV, YYDKDF (reference sequence). The V and J ends lost 0 bases and 10 bases respectively, with 9 bases between them. The CDR3 sequence: CATSRDPGGAFF. DNA for the CDR3: TGTGCCACCAGCAGAGATCCGGGGGGAGCTTTCTTT.

This chain links TRBV27 with TRBJ2-1; 11 bases match TRBD2. CDR1 and CDR2 (germline): MNHEY, SMNVEV (reference sequence). V trimming: 7 bases; J trimming: 9 bases; junction bases outside the gene matches: 17. The CDR3 loop spans 17 amino acids. Here the CDR3 reads CASTKLTTSGRMVEQFF. CDR3 DNA sequence: TGTGCCAGCACCAAACTGACAACTAGCGGGAGAATGGTTGAGCAGTTCTTC.

The chain employs TRBV4-2 and TRBJ2-4, with 11 bases fitting TRBD2. The J call may be wrong; the DNA end is better matched by TRBJ2-7. This CDR3 contains 15 residues. Germline CDR1 is LGHNA and CDR2 is YNFKEQ. As DNA, the CDR3 is TGTGCCAGCAGCCCACCGACTAGCGGGGCTAACGAGCAGTACTTC. Its translation is CASSPPTSGANEQYF.

The V call is TRBV28, the J call TRBJ1-2; D uncertain. CDR1 and CDR2 (germline): MDHEN, SYDVKM. V shed 2 bases and J shed 0 bases, with 10 bases lying between them. The CDR3 sequence is 15 residues long. CDR3: CASSLTQYANYGYTF. CDR3 in DNA: TGTGCCAGCAGTTTAACACAGTACGCTAACTATGGCTACACCTTC.

The genes are TRBV12-3 or TRBV12-4 and TRBJ1-5, with 11 bases identical to TRBD1. V was pared by 5 bases and J by 4 bases, with 10 bases of the junction left unmatched. This CDR3 has 17 amino acids. The CDR3 coding sequence is TGTGCCAGCAGTCCCTCCCGGGACAGGGGGGAGAATCAGCCCCAGCATTTT. As protein: CASSPSRDRGENQPQHF.

The rearrangement joins TRBV20-1 to TRBJ2-3; 9 positions agree with TRBD2. The CDR3 covers 17 residues. Germline V lookup: CDR1 DFQATT, CDR2 SNEGSKA (reference sequence). The J segment lost 6 bases and the V segment lost 1 base, leaving 14 bases of the junction unmatched. The CDR3 spells CSARVLVERGAGDTQYF. CDR3 nucleotide sequence: TGCAGTGCTAGAGTCTTGGTGGAGCGGGGGGCTGGGGATACGCAGTATTTT.